What follows are 29 T cell receptor beta chains derived from one specimen sequenced in a study of blood T cell repertoires in COVID-19. TCRdb's table, derived via immunoSEQ multiplex PCR, lists solely in-frame clones and lacks some. The table lists about 190,000 clones, around 83% of them singletons. The sample was peripheral blood. Source of these receptors: a woman aged 40-49 years with acute or convalescent COVID-19.

CDR3 in DNA: TGCGCCAGCAGCCCCGGGCAGCGGGGGGGAGTTCACGAGCAGTACTTC. It codes for CASSPGQRGGVHEQYF. J is TRBJ2-7 and V is TRBV5-1; 10 bases map to TRBD2. CDR1 and CDR2 from the germline V gene are SGHRS and YFSETQ. The CDR3 is made up of 16 amino acids. The V and J ends lost 4 bases and 5 bases, in that order; junction bases with no gene match: 12.

This chain uses TRBV27 with TRBJ2-7, with 10 bases matching TRBD1. This CDR3 is 18 amino acids long. Germline CDR1 MNHEY, CDR2 SMNVEV (reference sequence). V lost 5 bases to trimming and J lost 3 bases; unmatched junction nucleotides: 16. The CDR3 DNA reads TGTGCCAGCAGTCGGACCGGGACAGGGGCTTTTGCGTTCTACGAGCAGTACTTC. This sequence encodes CASSRTGTGAFAFYEQYF.

This sequence joins TRBV29-1 and TRBJ1-2; no firm D call. With 4 bases removed from V and 6 bases from J, the gap between germline ends came to 12 bases. CDR3 length equals 12 residues. In germline, CDR1 is SQVTM, CDR2 ANQGSEA. Here the CDR3 DNA reads TGCAGCGTTGGGCACCCTTCGAATGGCTACACCTTC. It encodes CSVGHPSNGYTF. Combining the CDR3 with reference TRBV29-1 and TRBJ1-2 gives the whole variable domain SAVISQKPSRDICQRGTSLTIQCQVDSQVTMMFWYRQQPGQSLTLIATANQGSEATYESGFVIDKFPISRPNLTFSTLTVSNMSPEDSSIYLCSVGHPSNGYTFGSGTRLTVV.

This clone has a handful of counts. The gene calls are TRBV2 and TRBJ1-5, with 9 nucleotides matching TRBD1. The trim removed 6 bases at V and 6 bases at J, leaving 6 bases unmatched. The CDR3 length is 14 residues. Germline assignment: CDR1 SNHLY and CDR2 FYNNEI. CDR3 nucleotides: TGTGCCAGCAGGGAAACAGGGGGCCCTCAGCCCCAGCATTTT. Translating gives CASRETGGPQPQHF.

This clone was recorded at least ten times. The chain recombines TRBV18 with TRBJ2-7, with TRBD1 identical over 8 bases. Germline CDR1 and CDR2: KGHSH and LQKENI. This CDR3 region has 14 residues. V shed 4 bases, J shed 0 bases, and the junction held 2 bases outside the gene matches. The DNA of the CDR3 is TGTGCCAGCTCACGGGACAGGCGCTCCTACGAGCAGTACTTC. Encoded protein: CASSRDRRSYEQYF.

Here the CDR3 reads CAISEGPGTAQRQYF. DNA of the CDR3: TGTGCCATCAGTGAAGGACCCGGGACAGCCCAGAGGCAGTACTTC. The chain combines TRBV10-3 with TRBJ2-7; TRBD1 matches at 7 bases. CDR3 length equals 15 residues. J lost 9 bases, V lost 3 bases, and 14 bases had no gene match. CDR1 is ENHRY, CDR2 SYGVKD, per germline.

This chain uses TRBV10-3 with TRBJ2-1; TRBD2 matches 7 bases. V trimming: 4 bases; J trimming: 9 bases; junction bases outside the gene matches: 3. Germline CDR1 is ENHRY and CDR2 is SYGVKD. CDR3 length: 12 residues. CDR3 protein: CAISGASGEQFF. CDR3 DNA sequence: TGTGCCATCAGTGGGGCTAGCGGTGAGCAGTTCTTC.

This chain connects TRBV10-3 to TRBJ1-5; D gene ambiguous. The CDR3 contains 13 residues. The germline V gene encodes CDR1 ENHRY and CDR2 SYGVKD. The ends were cut back, 7 bases at V and 5 bases at J, with 12 bases in the middle. CDR3 bases: TGTGCCATCACCCCGGGATCCGATCAGCCCCAGCATTTT. Protein sequence: CAITPGSDQPQHF.

Regarding this clone: This CDR3 is also generated by other DNA sequences in the sample. The V call is TRBV15, the J call TRBJ2-7; 11 bases map to TRBD1. CDR1 and CDR2 from the germline V gene are LNHNV and YYDKDF (reference sequence). The CDR3 length is 15 residues. The trim removed 1 base at V and 3 bases at J, leaving 2 bases unmatched. Here the CDR3 DNA reads TGTGCCACCAGCAGAGGTGGGACAGGGGGCTACGAGCAGTACTTC. Translated: CATSRGGTGGYEQYF.

The chain combines TRBV7-3 with TRBJ2-1, with 10 bases identical to TRBD2. Germline V lookup: CDR1 SGHTA, CDR2 FQGTGA. The junction had 6 bases not matched to a gene; V was cut back by 5 bases and J by 8 bases. CDR3 length: 14 residues. CDR3 sequence reads: CASSPSGGRDEQFF. The CDR3 coding sequence is TGTGCCAGCAGCCCTAGCGGGGGCCGGGATGAGCAGTTCTTC.

CDR3 loop: CASSLEQVMTGNTIYF. The DNA for the CDR3 is TGCGCCAGCAGCTTAGAACAGGTGATGACTGGAAACACCATATATTTT. The rearrangement uses TRBV5-1 and TRBJ1-3, with a possible D match to TRBD1 (5 bases). Germline CDR1 and CDR2: SGHRS and YFSETQ. The CDR3 extends over 16 amino acids. V shed 2 bases and J shed 2 bases, with 14 bases lying between them.

This clone was observed a single time. This sequence joins TRBV29-1 and TRBJ1-4; 9 nucleotides line up with TRBD1. J was trimmed by 6 bases and V by 5 bases; bases with no gene match: 7. Germline-derived CDR1 and CDR2 are SQVTM and ANQGSEA. This CDR3 is built from 14 residues. The CDR3 DNA is TGCAGCGTTAAAGGGGGGACAGGGTATGAAAAACTGTTTTTT. It is translated as CSVKGGTGYEKLFF.

This sequence joins TRBV7-2 and TRBJ1-2; D is possibly TRBD1 (6 bases). Trimming removed 5 bases at V and 1 base at J, with 11 bases between. The germline gives CDR1 SGHTA, CDR2 FQGNSA. CDR3 size: 14 residues. CDR3: CASSPGQINYGYTF. As DNA, the CDR3 is TGTGCCAGCAGCCCCGGACAGATTAACTATGGCTACACCTTC.

The V and J genes are TRBV7-2 and TRBJ2-1; D uncertain. The germline V gene has CDR1 SGHTA and CDR2 FQGNSA. The CDR3 contains 13 residues. V was shortened by 4 bases and J by 9 bases, with 13 bases between the two germline ends. CDR3 sequence (DNA): TGTGCCAGCAGCTCGACTCCAACGCGTGAGCAGTTCTTC. Its protein product is CASSSTPTREQFF. Using reference TRBV7-2 and TRBJ2-1 for the parts outside the CDR3, the full variable domain is GAGVSQSPSNKVTEKGKDVELRCDPISGHTALYWYRQSLGQGLEFLIYFQGNSAPDKSGLPSDRFSAERTGGSVSTLTIQRTQQEDSAVYLCASSSTPTREQFFGPGTRLTVL.

The gene calls are TRBV29-1 and TRBJ2-1; 7 positions match TRBD2. The CDR3 has 11 residues. In germline, CDR1 is SQVTM, CDR2 ANQGSEA. CDR3 protein: CSHGGSPEQFF. The CDR3 nucleotides read TGCTCTCATGGCGGGAGCCCCGAGCAGTTCTTC.

The chain couples TRBV6-1 to TRBJ1-6, with D hard to call. The V end lost 2 bases, the J end lost 0 bases, and 5 bases lay between the germline ends. The CDR3 length is 15 residues. CDR1 is MNHNS, CDR2 SASEGT, per germline. The CDR3 DNA reads as TGTGCCAGCAGTGAAATGAGCTCCTATAATTCACCCCTCCACTTT. Translation gives CASSEMSSYNSPLHF.

This clone was seen a handful of times. The chain uses TRBV19 and TRBJ2-7; a possible D gene is TRBD2 (5 bases). Germline CDR1 is LNHDA and CDR2 is SQIVND (reference sequence). Trimming took 4 bases from V and 3 from J, leaving 16 bases between them. This CDR3 spans 15 amino acids. Here the CDR3 DNA reads TGTGCCAGTAGTAGGAGGAAGACTGACCGCTACGAGCAGTACTTC. Translation: CASSRRKTDRYEQYF.

The chain links TRBV27 to TRBJ1-1, with TRBD1 matching 7 bases. Germline trimming cut 2 bases from V and 8 bases from J; bases unmatched to any gene: 5. Germline V lookup: CDR1 MNHEY, CDR2 SMNVEV (reference sequence). The CDR3 spans 13 residues. For the CDR3, the DNA is TGTGCCAGCAGTTTACGGGACAGCGTCGAAGCTTTCTTT. It codes for CASSLRDSVEAFF.

This clone was recorded a few times. The chain has TRBV6-5 and TRBJ1-2; TRBD1 agrees at 9 bases. Germline V lookup: CDR1 MNHEY, CDR2 SVGAGI. The length of the CDR3 is 15 residues. V lost 8 bases and J lost 3; bases outside the gene matches: 10. The DNA of the CDR3 is TGTGCCAGCGCGACCCAGGGACAGGGCCACTATGGCTACACCTTC. This sequence encodes CASATQGQGHYGYTF.

The chain recombines TRBV18 with TRBJ1-3; 9 positions agree with TRBD1. After removal of 3 bases from V and 5 bases from J, the junction contained 11 bases not matched to a gene. This CDR3 region has 17 residues. Germline V lookup: CDR1 KGHSH, CDR2 LQKENI. The CDR3 DNA is TGTGCCAGCTCACCCCAAACCGGGACAGGGAAAAGAAACACCATATATTTT. Translation gives CASSPQTGTGKRNTIYF.

The rearrangement links TRBV4-1 to TRBJ1-1; possibly TRBD1 for D (5 bases). This CDR3 spans 15 amino acids. The V gene's germline CDR1 is MGHRA and CDR2 YSYEKL. The V end lost 3 bases, the J end lost 3 bases, and 14 bases lay between the germline ends. This CDR3 reads CASSQDLMGHTEAFF. The CDR3 coding sequence is TGCGCCAGCAGCCAGGATCTGATGGGGCACACTGAAGCTTTCTTT.

The chain carries TRBV5-1 and TRBJ2-5; 7 bases align to TRBD1. This CDR3 is built from 15 residues. V was pared by 4 bases and J by 2 bases, with 8 bases of the junction left unmatched. Germline loops: CDR1 SGHRS, CDR2 YFSETQ. CDR3 protein: CASSGEVQGQETQYF. The CDR3 coding sequence is TGCGCCAGCAGCGGTGAGGTACAGGGGCAAGAGACCCAGTACTTC.

The CDR3: CASSLNTGEETQYF. The CDR3 DNA follows: TGCGCCAGCAGCTTGAACACAGGGGAAGAGACCCAGTACTTC. The V gene is TRBV5-1, the J gene TRBJ2-5, with 7 nucleotides matching TRBD1. The length of the CDR3 is 14 residues. V gave up 1 base and J gave up 3 bases; unmatched junction bases: 3. Looked up from germline, CDR1 is SGHRS and CDR2 is YFSETQ.

The chain's CDR3 is CAWSRGIGYEQYF. In DNA, the CDR3 is TGTGCCTGGAGCCGGGGGATCGGGTACGAGCAGTACTTC. This sequence joins TRBV30 and TRBJ2-7; a possible D gene is TRBD2 (6 bases). This CDR3 contains 13 residues. Germline lookup yields CDR1 GTSNPN and CDR2 SVGIG (reference sequence). Trimming stripped 3 bases from V and 4 bases from J, with 13 bases between.

V is TRBV5-1 and J is TRBJ1-1; D not certain. This CDR3 has 10 amino acids. The germline gives CDR1 SGHRS, CDR2 YFSETQ. Between the trimmed V and J ends, which lost 10 bases and 7 bases, there was a span of 11 bases. Here the CDR3 DNA reads TGCGCCTTTGGAGAGAGTGAAGCTTTCTTT. Protein: CAFGESEAFF.

This clone was observed a few times. The J gene is TRBJ2-7, the V gene TRBV6-5, with 8 positions matching TRBD2. The ends lost 6 bases at V and 7 bases at J; junction bases unmatched: 14. CDR1 and CDR2 from the germline V gene are MNHEY and SVGAGI. This CDR3 is built from 15 residues. DNA of the CDR3: TGTGCCAGCAGACCTGAAGGACTAGCAACGAGGGAGCAGTACTTC. Translating gives CASRPEGLATREQYF.

CDR3 coding DNA: TGTGCCTGGAGTGGAACTGAATATCAGCCCCAGCATTTT. As protein: CAWSGTEYQPQHF. The gene calls are TRBV30 and TRBJ1-5, with D uncertain. CDR1 is GTSNPN, CDR2 SVGIG, per germline (reference sequence). The CDR3 consists of 13 residues. V lost 1 base to trimming and J lost 5 bases, with 9 bases between them.

This clone was seen only once. The genes are TRBV7-9 and TRBJ2-7; 7 bases map to TRBD1. The germline V gene has CDR1 SEHNR and CDR2 FQNEAQ (reference sequence). Trimming cost V 7 bases and J 5 bases; bases outside gene matches: 17. The CDR3 runs 16 residues. The CDR3 reads CASTDVDREKLDEQYF. DNA for the CDR3: TGTGCCAGCACCGACGTCGACAGGGAAAAGCTTGACGAGCAGTACTTC.

The chain carries TRBV27 and TRBJ1-6; the match to TRBD1 covers 8 bases. The CDR3 spans 13 residues. CDR1 and CDR2 from the germline V gene are MNHEY and SMNVEV (reference sequence). The V segment lost 6 bases and the J segment 8 bases; nucleotides outside the gene matches: 3. Here the CDR3 DNA reads TGTGCCAGCAGCAGGGGGCGGGATTCACCCCTCCACTTT. As protein: CASSRGRDSPLHF.